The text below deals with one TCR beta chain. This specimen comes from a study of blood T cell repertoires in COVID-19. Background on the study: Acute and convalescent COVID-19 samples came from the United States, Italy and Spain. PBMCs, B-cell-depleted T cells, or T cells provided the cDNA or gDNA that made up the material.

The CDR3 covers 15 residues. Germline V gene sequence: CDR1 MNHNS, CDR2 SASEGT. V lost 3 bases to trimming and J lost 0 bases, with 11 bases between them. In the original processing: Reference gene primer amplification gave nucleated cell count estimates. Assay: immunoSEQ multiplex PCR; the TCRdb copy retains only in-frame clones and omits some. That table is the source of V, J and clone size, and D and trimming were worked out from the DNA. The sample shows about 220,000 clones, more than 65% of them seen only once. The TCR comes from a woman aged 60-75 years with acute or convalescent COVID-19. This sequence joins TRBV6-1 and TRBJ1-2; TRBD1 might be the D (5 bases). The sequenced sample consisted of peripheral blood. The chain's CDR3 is CASSEERQTNYGYTF. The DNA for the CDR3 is TGTGCCAGCAGTGAGGAGAGACAGACTAACTATGGCTACACCTTC.